What follows is one TCR beta chain and its context. Antigen unknown. These data originate in a study of cytomegalovirus exposure and HLA in healthy donors. Study observations and caveats: Later work found most CMV-associated TCR beta chains apparently HLA-restricted. Usually a TCR sequence was rare, but some public TCRs were found in many donors. Researchers counted around 170 TCR beta chains as cytomegalovirus-associated. It emerged from a later analysis that several of the most significant clusters appeared to be linked to common viral pathogens.

The CDR3 is made up of 14 amino acids. Germline values: CDR1 MNHNY, CDR2 SVGAGI (reference sequence). V was cut by 1 base and J by 4 bases, with 8 bases left in between. The primer mix had 60 Vbeta and 13 Jbeta primers. This table comes from immunoSEQ multiplex PCR, and its TCRdb copy is limited to in-frame clones, with some not included. The repertoire includes under 150,000 clones, more than 75% of them detected once, and around 4.9% sits in the top ten. The chain links TRBV6-6 to TRBJ2-4; tentatively, D is TRBD1 (5 bases). The sequence was obtained from a male donor in good health and CMV-seronegative. The sequenced sample consisted of PBMCs. CDR3 sequence (DNA): TGTGCCAGCAGTTACTTGTCAGGGAAAAACATTCAGTACTTC. Protein product: CASSYLSGKNIQYF.